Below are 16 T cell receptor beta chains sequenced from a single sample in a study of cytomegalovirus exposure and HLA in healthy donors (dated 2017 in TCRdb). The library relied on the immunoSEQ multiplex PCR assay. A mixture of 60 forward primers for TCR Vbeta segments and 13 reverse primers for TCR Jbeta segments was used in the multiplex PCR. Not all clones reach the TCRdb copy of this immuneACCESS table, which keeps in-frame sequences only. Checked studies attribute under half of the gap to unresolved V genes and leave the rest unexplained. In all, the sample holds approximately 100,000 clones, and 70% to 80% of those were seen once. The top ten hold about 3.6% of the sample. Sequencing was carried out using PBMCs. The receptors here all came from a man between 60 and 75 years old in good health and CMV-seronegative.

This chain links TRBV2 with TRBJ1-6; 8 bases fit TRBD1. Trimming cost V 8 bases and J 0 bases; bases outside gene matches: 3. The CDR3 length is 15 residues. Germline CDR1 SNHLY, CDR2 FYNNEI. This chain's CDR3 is CASRTGSSYNSPLHF. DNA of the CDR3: TGTGCCAGCCGGACAGGGAGCTCCTATAATTCACCCCTCCACTTT.

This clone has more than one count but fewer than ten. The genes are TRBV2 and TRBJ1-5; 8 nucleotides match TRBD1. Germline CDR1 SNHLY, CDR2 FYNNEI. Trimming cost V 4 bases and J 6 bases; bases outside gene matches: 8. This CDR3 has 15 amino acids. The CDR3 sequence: CASSVVSGGSQPQHF. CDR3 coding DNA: TGTGCCAGCAGTGTTGTTTCAGGGGGCAGTCAGCCCCAGCATTTT.

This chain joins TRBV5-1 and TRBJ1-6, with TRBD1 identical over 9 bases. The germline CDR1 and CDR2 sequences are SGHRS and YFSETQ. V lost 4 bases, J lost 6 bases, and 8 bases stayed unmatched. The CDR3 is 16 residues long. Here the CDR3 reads CASSTTGGAFNSPLHF. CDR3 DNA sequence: TGCGCCAGCAGCACAACAGGGGGCGCTTTTAATTCACCCCTCCACTTT. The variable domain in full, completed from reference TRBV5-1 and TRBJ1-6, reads KAGVTQTPRYLIKTRGQQVTLSCSPISGHRSVSWYQQTPGQGLQFLFEYFSETQRNKGNFPGRFSGRQFSNSRSEMNVSTLELGDSALYLCASSTTGGAFNSPLHFGNGTRLTVT.

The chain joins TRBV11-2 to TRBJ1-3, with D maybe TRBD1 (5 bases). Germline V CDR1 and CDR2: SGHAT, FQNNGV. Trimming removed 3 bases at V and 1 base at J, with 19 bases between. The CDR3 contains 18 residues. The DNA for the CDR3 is TGTGCCAGCAGCTTTATATACGGGACTGAGGGTTCTGGAAACACCATATATTTT. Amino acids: CASSFIYGTEGSGNTIYF.

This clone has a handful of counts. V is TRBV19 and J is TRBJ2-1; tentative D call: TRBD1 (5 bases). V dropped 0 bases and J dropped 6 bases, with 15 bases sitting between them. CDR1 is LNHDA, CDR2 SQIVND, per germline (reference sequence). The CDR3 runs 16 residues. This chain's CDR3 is CASSIEIQRGGNEQFF. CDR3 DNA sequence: TGTGCCAGTAGTATAGAAATACAAAGGGGTGGCAATGAGCAGTTCTTC.

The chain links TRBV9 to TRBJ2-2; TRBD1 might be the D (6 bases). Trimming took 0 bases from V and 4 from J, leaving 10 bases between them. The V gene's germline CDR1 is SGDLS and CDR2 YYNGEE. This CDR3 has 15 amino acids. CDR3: CASSVGGGFTGELFF. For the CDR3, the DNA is TGTGCCAGCAGCGTAGGAGGGGGTTTCACCGGGGAGCTGTTTTTT.

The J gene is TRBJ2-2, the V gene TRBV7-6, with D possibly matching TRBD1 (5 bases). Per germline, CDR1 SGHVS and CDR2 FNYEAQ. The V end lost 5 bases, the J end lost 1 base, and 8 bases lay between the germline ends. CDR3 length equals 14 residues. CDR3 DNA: TGTGCCAGCAGCGAAGACAGGAACACCGGGGAGCTGTTTTTT. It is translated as CASSEDRNTGELFF.

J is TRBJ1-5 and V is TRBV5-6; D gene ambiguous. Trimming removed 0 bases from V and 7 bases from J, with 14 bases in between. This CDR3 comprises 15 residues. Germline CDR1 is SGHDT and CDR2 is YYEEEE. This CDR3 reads CASSLGVAGKQPQHF. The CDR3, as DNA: TGTGCCAGCAGCTTGGGTGTGGCCGGGAAACAGCCCCAGCATTTT.

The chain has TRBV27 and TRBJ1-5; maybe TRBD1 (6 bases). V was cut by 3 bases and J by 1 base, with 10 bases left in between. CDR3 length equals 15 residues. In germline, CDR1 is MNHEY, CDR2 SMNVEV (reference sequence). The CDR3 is CASSLDRLSNQPQHF. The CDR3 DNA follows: TGTGCCAGCAGTTTGGACAGATTGAGCAATCAGCCCCAGCATTTT.

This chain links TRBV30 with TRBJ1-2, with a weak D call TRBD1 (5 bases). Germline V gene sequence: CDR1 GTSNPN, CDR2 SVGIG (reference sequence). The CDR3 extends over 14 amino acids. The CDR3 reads CASSGVPPHYGYTF. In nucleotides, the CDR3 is TGTGCATCGTCGGGGGTACCCCCCCACTATGGCTACACCTTC.

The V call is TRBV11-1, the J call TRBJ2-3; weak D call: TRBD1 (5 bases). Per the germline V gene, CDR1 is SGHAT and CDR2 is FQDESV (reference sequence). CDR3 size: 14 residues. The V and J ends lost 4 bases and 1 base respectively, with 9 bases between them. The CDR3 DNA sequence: TGTGCCAGCAGCTCACTACAGGGCACAGATACGCAGTATTTT. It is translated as CASSSLQGTDTQYF.

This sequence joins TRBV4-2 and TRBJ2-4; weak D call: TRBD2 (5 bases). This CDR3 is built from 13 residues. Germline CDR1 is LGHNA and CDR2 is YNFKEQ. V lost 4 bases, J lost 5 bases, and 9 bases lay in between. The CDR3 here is CASSPDFENIQYF. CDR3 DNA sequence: TGTGCCAGCAGCCCGGACTTCGAAAACATTCAGTACTTC.

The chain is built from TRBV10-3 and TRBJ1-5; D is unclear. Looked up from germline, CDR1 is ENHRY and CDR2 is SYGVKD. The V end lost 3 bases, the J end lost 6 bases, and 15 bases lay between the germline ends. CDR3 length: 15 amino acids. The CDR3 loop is CAISDMASGGQPQHF. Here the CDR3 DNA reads TGTGCCATCAGTGATATGGCCAGCGGAGGTCAGCCCCAGCATTTT.

CDR3 in DNA: TGTGCCTGGAGTGGTAGCGGGGGGTTAAACACCGGGGAGCTGTTTTTT. The encoded protein is CAWSGSGGLNTGELFF. This chain connects TRBV30 to TRBJ2-2; 10 nucleotides line up with TRBD2. CDR3 length: 16 amino acids. After removal of 1 base from V and 2 bases from J, the junction contained 4 bases not matched to a gene. Germline CDR1 is GTSNPN and CDR2 is SVGIG (reference sequence).

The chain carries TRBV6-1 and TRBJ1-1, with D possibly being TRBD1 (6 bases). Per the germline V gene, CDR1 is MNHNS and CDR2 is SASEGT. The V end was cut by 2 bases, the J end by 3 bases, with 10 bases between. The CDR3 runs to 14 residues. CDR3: CASSEWGQDTEAFF. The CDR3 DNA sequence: TGTGCCAGCAGTGAATGGGGGCAGGACACTGAAGCTTTCTTT.

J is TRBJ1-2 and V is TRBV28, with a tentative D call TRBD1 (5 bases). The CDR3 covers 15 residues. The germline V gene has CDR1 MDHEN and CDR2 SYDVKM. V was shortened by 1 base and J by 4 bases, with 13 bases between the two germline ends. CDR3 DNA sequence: TGTGCCAGCAGTTTATCGGGTACAGGTGGCTATGGCTACACCTTC. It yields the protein CASSLSGTGGYGYTF.